One T cell receptor beta chain is described in this entry. These data originate in a study of control samples from healthy donors and cancer patients. Sequencing used immunoSEQ multiplex PCR; TCRdb keeps in-frame clones, though not all of them. The sample gives about 120,000 clones, about 83% of which show up once; around 10% is in the top ten. Sequenced sample: blood. The receptor was derived from a man between 25 and 39 years old in good health.

DNA of the CDR3: TGCGCCACCGGGACAGGGGGCGACTATGGCTACACCTTC. This encodes CATGTGGDYGYTF. The chain combines TRBV5-1 with TRBJ1-2, with 12 bases fitting TRBD1. The ends lost 9 bases at V and 3 bases at J; junction bases unmatched: 3. The CDR3 runs 13 residues. Germline-derived CDR1 and CDR2 are SGHRS and YFSETQ.